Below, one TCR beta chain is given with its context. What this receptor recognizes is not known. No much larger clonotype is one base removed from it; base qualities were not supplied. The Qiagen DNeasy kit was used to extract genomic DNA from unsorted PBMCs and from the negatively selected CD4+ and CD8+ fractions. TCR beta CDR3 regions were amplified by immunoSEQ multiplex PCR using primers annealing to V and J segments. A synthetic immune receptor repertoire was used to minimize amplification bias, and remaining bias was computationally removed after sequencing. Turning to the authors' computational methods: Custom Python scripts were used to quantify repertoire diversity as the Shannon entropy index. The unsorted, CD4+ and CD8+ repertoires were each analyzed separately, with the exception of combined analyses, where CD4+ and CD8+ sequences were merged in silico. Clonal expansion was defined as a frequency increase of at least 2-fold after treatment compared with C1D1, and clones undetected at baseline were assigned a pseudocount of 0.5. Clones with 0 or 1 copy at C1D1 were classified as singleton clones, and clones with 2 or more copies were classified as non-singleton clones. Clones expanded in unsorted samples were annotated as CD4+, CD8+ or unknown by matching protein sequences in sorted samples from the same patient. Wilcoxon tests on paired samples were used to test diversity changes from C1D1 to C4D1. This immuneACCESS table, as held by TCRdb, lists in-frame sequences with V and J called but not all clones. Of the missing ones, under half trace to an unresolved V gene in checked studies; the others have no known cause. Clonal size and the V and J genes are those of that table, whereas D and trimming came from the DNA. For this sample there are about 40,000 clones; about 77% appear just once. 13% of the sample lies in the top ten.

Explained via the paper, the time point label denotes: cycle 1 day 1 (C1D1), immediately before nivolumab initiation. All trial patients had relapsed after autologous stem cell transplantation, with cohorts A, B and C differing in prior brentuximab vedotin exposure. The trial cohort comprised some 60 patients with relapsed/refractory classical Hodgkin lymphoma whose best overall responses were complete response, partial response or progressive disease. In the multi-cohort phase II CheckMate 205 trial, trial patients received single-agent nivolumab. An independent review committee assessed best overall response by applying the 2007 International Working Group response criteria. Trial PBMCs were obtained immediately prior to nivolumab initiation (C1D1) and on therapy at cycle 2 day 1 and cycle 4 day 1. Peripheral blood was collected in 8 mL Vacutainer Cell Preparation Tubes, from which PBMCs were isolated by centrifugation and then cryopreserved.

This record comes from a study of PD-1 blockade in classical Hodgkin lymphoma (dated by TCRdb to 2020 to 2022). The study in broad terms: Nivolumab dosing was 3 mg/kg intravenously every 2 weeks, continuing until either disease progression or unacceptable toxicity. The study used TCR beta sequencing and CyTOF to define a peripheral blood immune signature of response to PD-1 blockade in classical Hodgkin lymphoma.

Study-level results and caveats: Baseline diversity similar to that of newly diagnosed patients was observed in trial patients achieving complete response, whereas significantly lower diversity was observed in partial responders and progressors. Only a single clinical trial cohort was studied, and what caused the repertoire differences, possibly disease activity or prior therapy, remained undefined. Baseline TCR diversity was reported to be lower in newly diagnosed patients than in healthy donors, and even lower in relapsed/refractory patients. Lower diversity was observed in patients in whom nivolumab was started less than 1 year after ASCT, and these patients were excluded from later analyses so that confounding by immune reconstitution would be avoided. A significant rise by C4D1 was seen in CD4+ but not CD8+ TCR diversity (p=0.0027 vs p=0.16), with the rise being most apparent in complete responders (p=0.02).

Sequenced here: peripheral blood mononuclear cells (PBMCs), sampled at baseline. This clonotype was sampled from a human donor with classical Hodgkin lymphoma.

The bases read TGTGCCAGCAGCTTGGGCGGACTGATGAACACTGAAGCTTTCTTT. Its protein product is CASSLGGLMNTEAFF. The chain is encoded by TRBV5-8 joined to TRBJ1-1; the D gene is not confidently resolved. From cysteine to phenylalanine, the CDR3 is 15 amino acids long. The sequence is cut down to CDR3 DNA, 45 bases in frame from base 1. V is cut by 0 bases and J by 0 bases, and the space between the germline ends is 9 bases. CDR1 and CDR2, looked up from the germline V gene, are SGHTS and YDEGEE.